This TCR beta chain derives from a study of vaccination effects on CD4 cells after COVID-19. Across the whole study: Post-vaccine specimens arrived a median 72 days past the second dose. General study findings and limits: Pronounced clonal contraction occurred in clones induced by infection and by vaccine late after vaccination.

TCRdb's table, derived via immunoSEQ multiplex PCR, lists solely in-frame clones and lacks some. The sample consists of roughly 70,000 clones, 76% of them appearing once. Germline V gene sequence: CDR1 KGHSH, CDR2 LQKENI. Trimming removed 2 bases at V and 0 bases at J, with 13 bases between. There are 17 residues in the CDR3. Expansion with viral peptide pools was applied to antigen-specific CD4+ T cells by the ViraFEST assay prior to sequencing. Having been cultured for under twelve days, the cells underwent CD4+ T cell isolation. All participants had two doses of either the BNT162b2 or mRNA-1273 vaccine. Vaccinated participants had no history of SARS-CoV-2 infection and tested negative for nucleocapsid antibodies. A half-medium replacement with IL-2 medium was carried out on days 3 and 7. In regard to this clone: Its target is not known.

Sequences were derived from CD4+ T cells from PBMCs cultured with HCoV-OC43 spike peptides, sampled after COVID-19 vaccination. This sample's subset: HCoV-OC43 spike overlapping peptide pool stimulation. This chain uses TRBV18 with TRBJ1-4; D remains ambiguous. The receptor comes from a human donor who received a COVID-19 vaccine. The CDR3, as DNA: TGTGCCAGCTCACCATTCACAGCGGATGCAACTAATGAAAAACTGTTTTTT. This encodes CASSPFTADATNEKLFF.